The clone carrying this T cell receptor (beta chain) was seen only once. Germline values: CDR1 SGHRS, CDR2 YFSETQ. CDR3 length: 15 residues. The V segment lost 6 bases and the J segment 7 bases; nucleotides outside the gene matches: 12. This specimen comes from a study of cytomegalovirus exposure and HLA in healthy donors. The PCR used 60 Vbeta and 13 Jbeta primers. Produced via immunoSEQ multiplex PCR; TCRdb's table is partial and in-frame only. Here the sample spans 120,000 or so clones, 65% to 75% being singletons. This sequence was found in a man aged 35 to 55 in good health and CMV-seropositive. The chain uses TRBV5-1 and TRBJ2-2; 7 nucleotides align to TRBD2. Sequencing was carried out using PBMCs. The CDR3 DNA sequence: TGCGCCAGCACAGGATCGAGGGAGGGCCTCGGGGAGCTGTTTTTT. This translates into CASTGSREGLGELFF.